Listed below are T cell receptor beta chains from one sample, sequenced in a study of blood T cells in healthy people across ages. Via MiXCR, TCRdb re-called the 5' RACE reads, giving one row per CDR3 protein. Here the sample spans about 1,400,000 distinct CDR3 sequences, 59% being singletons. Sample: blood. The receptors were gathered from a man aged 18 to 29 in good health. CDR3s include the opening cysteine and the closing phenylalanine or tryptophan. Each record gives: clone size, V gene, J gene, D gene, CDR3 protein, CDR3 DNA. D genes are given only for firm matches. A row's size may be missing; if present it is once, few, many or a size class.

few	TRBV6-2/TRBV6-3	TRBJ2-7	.	CASSYSPPKSSYEQYF	TGTGCCAGCAGTTACTCCCCACCTAAATCCTCCTACGAGCAGTACTTC
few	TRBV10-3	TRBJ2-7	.	CAISDGLSYEQYF	TGTGCCATCAGTGATGGTCTCAGCTACGAGCAGTACTTC
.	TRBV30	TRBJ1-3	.	CAWSVRRTDSGNTIYF	TGTGCCTGGAGTGTAAGGAGGACGGACTCTGGAAACACCATATATTTT
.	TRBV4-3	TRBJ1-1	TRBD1	CASSQGTGPWEAFF	TGCGCCAGCAGCCAAGGGACAGGGCCTTGGGAAGCTTTCTTT
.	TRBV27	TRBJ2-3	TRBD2	CASSFPGGGNTGTQYF	TGTGCCAGCAGTTTCCCGGGCGGGGGGAACACAGGTACGCAGTATTTT
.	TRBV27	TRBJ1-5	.	CASSLDGVNNQPQHF	TGTGCCAGCAGTTTAGACGGAGTTAACAATCAGCCCCAGCATTTT
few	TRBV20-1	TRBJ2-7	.	CSASREVYEQYF	TGCAGTGCTAGCAGGGAAGTGTACGAGCAGTACTTC
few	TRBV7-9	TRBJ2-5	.	CASSQKGQIQETQYF	TGTGCCAGCAGCCAAAAGGGGCAGATCCAAGAGACCCAGTACTTC
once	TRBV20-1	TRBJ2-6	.	CSARAPWIAVSGASVLTF	TGCAGTGCTAGAGCCCCTTGGATTGCGGTCTCTGGGGCCAGCGTCCTGACTTTC
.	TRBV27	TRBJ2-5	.	CASSLRGRVGQETQYF	TGTGCCAGCAGTTTACGGGGAAGGGTGGGCCAAGAGACCCAGTACTTC
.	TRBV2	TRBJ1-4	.	CASEKGGRAEKLFF	TGTGCCAGCGAAAAAGGGGGACGGGCTGAAAAACTGTTTTTT
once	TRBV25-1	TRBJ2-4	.	CASSPFWRTEQYF	TGTGCCAGCAGCCCCTTCTGGCGGACAGAGCAGTACTTC
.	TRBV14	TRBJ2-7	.	CASSRTTGGTQDYEQYF	TGTGCCAGCAGCCGAACCACGGGCGGAACGCAAGACTACGAGCAGTACTTC
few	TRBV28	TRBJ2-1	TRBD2	CASSPLTEAGGGNEQFF	TGTGCCAGCAGCCCCCTCACTGAGGCTGGGGGGGGTAATGAGCAGTTCTTC
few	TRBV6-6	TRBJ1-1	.	CASSYWGTEAFF	TGTGCCAGCAGTTATTGGGGCACTGAAGCTTTCTTT
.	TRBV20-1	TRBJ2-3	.	CSAGGRLINPTDTQYF	TGCAGTGCTGGGGGGAGGCTCATCAACCCCACAGATACGCAGTATTTT
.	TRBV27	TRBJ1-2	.	CASSLQGPSGYTF	TGTGCCAGCAGTTTACAGGGTCCCTCTGGCTACACCTTC
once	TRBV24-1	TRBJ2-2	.	CATSDGTDGELFF	TGTGCCACCAGTGACGGGACCGATGGGGAGCTGTTTTTT
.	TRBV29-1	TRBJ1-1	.	CSVPENRLSAFF	TGCAGCGTCCCCGAGAACAGGTTATCGGCTTTCTTT
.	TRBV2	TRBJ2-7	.	CASSEGATMTYEQYF	TGTGCCAGCAGTGAAGGGGCGACAATGACCTACGAGCAGTACTTC
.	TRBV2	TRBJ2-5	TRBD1	CASPGDRAYERYF	TGTGCCAGCCCTGGGGACAGGGCCTACGAGCGGTACTTC
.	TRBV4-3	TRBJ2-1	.	CASSPQRGYEQFF	TGCGCCAGCAGCCCACAGAGGGGGTACGAGCAGTTCTTC
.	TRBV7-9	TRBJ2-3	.	CASSLAYTDTQYF	TGTGCCAGCAGCTTAGCGTACACAGATACGCAGTATTTT
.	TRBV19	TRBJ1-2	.	CASNPQLSNYGYTF	TGTGCCAGTAACCCACAGCTTTCTAACTATGGCTACACCTTC
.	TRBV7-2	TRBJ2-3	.	CVSSLVGGTQYF	TGTGTCAGCAGCTTAGTGGGGGGTACGCAGTATTTT
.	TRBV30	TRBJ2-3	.	CAWGFDISGEDTQYF	TGTGCCTGGGGCTTCGACATTAGCGGAGAAGATACGCAGTATTTT
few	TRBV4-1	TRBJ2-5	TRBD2	CASLPGVSGRAGETQYF	TGCGCCAGCCTTCCTGGGGTTAGCGGGAGGGCCGGAGAGACCCAGTACTTC
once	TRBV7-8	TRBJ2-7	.	CASSLEQDTAYEQYF	TGTGCCAGCAGCCTAGAGCAGGACACTGCCTACGAGCAGTACTTC
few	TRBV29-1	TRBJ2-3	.	CSVENLRNTDTQYF	TGCAGCGTTGAAAACTTGAGAAACACAGATACGCAGTATTTT
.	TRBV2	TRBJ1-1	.	CASRETRPTEAFF	TGTGCCAGCAGAGAGACCCGGCCCACTGAAGCTTTCTTT
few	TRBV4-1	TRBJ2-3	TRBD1	CASSHRTGGPTDTQYF	TGCGCCAGCAGCCATCGAACAGGGGGGCCCACAGATACGCAGTATTTT
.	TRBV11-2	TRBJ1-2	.	CASSLVAGYYGYTF	TGTGCCAGCAGCTTAGTCGCGGGCTACTATGGCTACACCTTC
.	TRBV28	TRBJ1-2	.	CASSLTRGSGGYTF	TGTGCCAGCAGTCTAACCAGGGGAAGCGGCGGCTACACCTTC
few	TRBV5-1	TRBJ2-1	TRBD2	CASSFTSGTVYEQFF	TGCGCCAGCAGCTTCACTAGCGGGACGGTTTACGAGCAGTTCTTC
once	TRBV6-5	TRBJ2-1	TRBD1	CASSYSLVTGGYNEQFF	TGTGCCAGCAGTTACTCCTTAGTGACAGGGGGTTACAATGAGCAGTTCTTC
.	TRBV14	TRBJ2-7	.	CASSHLGSEQYF	TGTGCCAGCAGCCATCTAGGGAGCGAGCAGTACTTC
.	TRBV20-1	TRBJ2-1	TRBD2	CSAVSGKSYNEQFF	TGCAGTGCTGTTAGCGGGAAATCCTACAATGAGCAGTTCTTC
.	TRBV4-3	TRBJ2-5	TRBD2	CASSPGLAPYGQYF	TGCGCCAGCAGCCCCGGACTAGCGCCCTACGGGCAGTACTTC
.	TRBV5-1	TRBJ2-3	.	CASSLVGGKTTDTQYF	TGCGCCAGCAGCTTGGTCGGGGGAAAGACCACAGATACGCAGTATTTT
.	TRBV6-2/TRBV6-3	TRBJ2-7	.	CASSYSRSSGPLYEQYF	TGTGCCAGCAGTTACAGTCGAAGTAGTGGACCTCTTTACGAGCAGTACTTC
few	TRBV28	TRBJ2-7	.	CASSLGNDEQYF	TGTGCCAGCAGTTTAGGGAATGACGAGCAGTACTTC
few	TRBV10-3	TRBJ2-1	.	CAISDARGGNEQFF	TGTGCCATCAGTGATGCCAGGGGAGGGAATGAGCAGTTCTTC
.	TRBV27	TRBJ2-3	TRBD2	CASSPMGGTADTQYF	TGTGCCAGCAGTCCCATGGGGGGGACGGCAGATACGCAGTATTTT
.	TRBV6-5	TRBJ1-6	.	CATTAKGRRDSPLHF	TGTGCCACTACAGCAAAGGGCCGTCGGGATTCACCCCTCCACTTT
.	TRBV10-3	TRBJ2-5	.	CAISGQSVETQYF	TGTGCCATCAGCGGACAGTCTGTGGAGACCCAGTACTTC
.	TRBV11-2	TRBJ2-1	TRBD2	CASSKETSGSNEQFF	TGTGCCAGCAGCAAAGAGACTAGCGGGAGCAATGAGCAGTTCTTC
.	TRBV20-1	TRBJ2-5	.	CSARGEDLGQYF	TGCAGTGCTAGAGGCGAGGACCTGGGGCAGTACTTC
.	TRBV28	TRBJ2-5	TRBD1	CASGGTGGLGTQYF	TGTGCCAGTGGCGGGACAGGGGGCTTGGGGACCCAGTACTTC
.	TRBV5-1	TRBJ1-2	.	CASSPNLDRPTFTF	TGCGCCAGCAGCCCGAATCTGGACAGACCGACTTTCACCTTC
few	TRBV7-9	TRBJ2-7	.	CAVRSGETRVYEQYF	TGTGCCGTACGTTCCGGTGAAACCCGGGTCTACGAGCAGTACTTC
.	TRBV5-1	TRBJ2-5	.	CASSLSQRGKTQYF	TGCGCCAGCAGCTTGAGTCAACGCGGGAAGACCCAGTACTTC
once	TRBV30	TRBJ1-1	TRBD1	CAGGQGVTEAFF	TGTGCCGGCGGACAGGGGGTTACTGAAGCTTTCTTT